This T cell receptor beta chain was documented in a study of cytomegalovirus exposure and HLA in healthy donors. A note on this clone: Its antigen is as yet unknown.

The study, taken as a whole, reports: For TCR beta chains, V- and J-gene trimming was later linked to a missense DCLRE1C variant.

Primers for the PCR totalled 60 Vbeta and 13 Jbeta. Only in-frame clones appear in the TCRdb table, and some are missing; sequencing was by immunoSEQ multiplex PCR. Here the sample spans under 200,000 clones, roughly 70% being singletons. The CDR3 extends over 14 amino acids. Germline loops: CDR1 GTSNPN, CDR2 SVGIG (reference sequence). J was trimmed by 8 bases and V by 4 bases; bases with no gene match: 9. Sequenced material: PBMCs. The chain uses TRBV30 and TRBJ1-4; 8 bases map to TRBD1. This TCR was sampled from a woman aged 25 to 39 in good health and CMV-seronegative. The CDR3 bases are TGTGCCTGGACACCCCACAGGGGGGGAGAAAAACTGTTTTTT. Encoded protein: CAWTPHRGGEKLFF.